These T cell receptor beta chains were read from a single sample in a study of blood T cell repertoires in COVID-19. Assay used: immunoSEQ multiplex PCR; TCRdb lists only in-frame clones, some missing. The table records 400,000 to 450,000 clones, less than 95% of them present only once. Sequences were obtained from PBMCs or T cells enriched from blood (not recorded which). Every receptor here comes from a man younger than 35 who had recovered from COVID-19. CDR3s include the opening cysteine and the closing phenylalanine or tryptophan. A D gene is named only where the DNA matches it firmly. The size of a clone is reported for some rows only, either as once, few or many, or as a class for expanded clones.

v_gene	len	abundance	j_gene	d_gene	CDR3nt	CDR3aa
TRBV5-1	14	.	TRBJ2-4	.	TGCGCCAGCAGCACCGGGACTGTAGAAAACATTCAGTACTTC	CASSTGTVENIQYF
TRBV18	14	.	TRBJ1-4	.	TGTGCCAGCTCACTCTTACAGGCCGATGAAAAACTGTTTTTT	CASSLLQADEKLFF
TRBV4-1	16	.	TRBJ1-1	.	TGCGCCAGCAGTCTAATCATTGGAAGAGGGTACACTGAAGCTTTCTTT	CASSLIIGRGYTEAFF
TRBV14	12	.	TRBJ2-5	.	TGTGCCAGCAGCCAAGATTTTTCTATCCAGTACTTC	CASSQDFSIQYF
TRBV4-1	13	.	TRBJ2-1	.	TGCGCCAGCAGCCAAGAATACTACAATGAGCAGTTCTTC	CASSQEYYNEQFF
TRBV19	14	.	TRBJ1-2	TRBD1	TGTGCCAGTAGTACGACAGGGTCTTACTATGGCTACACCTTC	CASSTTGSYYGYTF
TRBV30	11	.	TRBJ1-1	.	TGTGCCTGGAGGGGGAGGACTGAAGCTTTCTTT	CAWRGRTEAFF
TRBV27	13	.	TRBJ2-7	.	TGTGCCAGCAGTTCGATATTTCGGGACGAGCAGTACTTC	CASSSIFRDEQYF
TRBV2	11	.	TRBJ2-7	.	TGTGCCAGCATCGGCTCCTACGAGCAGTACTTC	CASIGSYEQYF
TRBV5-8	16	once	TRBJ2-1	TRBD2	TGTGCCAGCAGCTTGGTAAGGAGGGAGGGCAACAATGAGCAGTTCTTC	CASSLVRREGNNEQFF
TRBV28	12	.	TRBJ2-7	.	TGTGCCAGCACCCAGGAACCCTACGAGCAGTACTTC	CASTQEPYEQYF
TRBV9	19	.	TRBJ2-2	TRBD2	TGTGCCAGCAGCCCCCGGGGACTAGCGGAAATGCGGTACACCGGGGAGCTGTTTTTT	CASSPRGLAEMRYTGELFF
TRBV7-3	18	.	TRBJ2-1	TRBD2	TGTGCCAGCAGCGTAGGGACTAGCGGGAGGGCCGGCTACAATGAGCAGTTCTTC	CASSVGTSGRAGYNEQFF
TRBV6-5	12	.	TRBJ1-4	TRBD1	TGTGCCAGCAGTCCCGACAGGGGGAAACTGTTTTTT	CASSPDRGKLFF
TRBV30	14	.	TRBJ1-2	TRBD1	TGTGCCTGGAGTGGGACAGGGGAGTGGTATGGCTACACCTTC	CAWSGTGEWYGYTF
TRBV5-1	13	.	TRBJ2-5	.	TGCGCCAGCAGCCGCCCGGGGGAAGAGACCCAGTACTTC	CASSRPGEETQYF
TRBV7-2	15	.	TRBJ2-1	TRBD1	TGTGCCAGCAGCGGAGACAGGGGGAGAGGGAATGAGCAGTTCTTC	CASSGDRGRGNEQFF
TRBV19	14	.	TRBJ2-1	.	TGTGCCAGTACGCGGCGGAACTCCTACAATGAGCAGTTCTTC	CASTRRNSYNEQFF
TRBV4-1	14	.	TRBJ2-5	TRBD1	TGCGCCAGCAGCCAAAAGACAGGGGAAGAGACCCAGTACTTC	CASSQKTGEETQYF
TRBV2	15	.	TRBJ2-2	TRBD2	TGTGCCAGCTCCGGCGGGAGACTGAACACCGGGGAGCTGTTTTTT	CASSGGRLNTGELFF
TRBV5-8	15	.	TRBJ1-5	.	TGTGCCAGCACCCCCCGGGGCGGGGCAAATCAGCCCCAGCATTTT	CASTPRGGANQPQHF
TRBV7-9	10	.	TRBJ2-7	TRBD2	TGTGCCACCAGTCAGACTAGCGGCATGTTC	CATSQTSGMF
TRBV11-2	15	.	TRBJ1-4	.	TGTGCCAGCAGCGCGGGGCGACGGGCTAATGAAAAACTGTTTTTT	CASSAGRRANEKLFF
TRBV28	16	.	TRBJ1-5	TRBD1	TGTGCCAGCAGTTTAGTGGCAGGGGGGACCAATCAGCCCCAGCATTTT	CASSLVAGGTNQPQHF
TRBV2	15	.	TRBJ2-7	TRBD1	TGTGCCAGCAGGGAGCCGGGGACAGGGGTCCACGAGCAGTACTTC	CASREPGTGVHEQYF
TRBV27	15	.	TRBJ2-7	.	TGTGCCAGCAGTCCGAAGTCACTAAGTAAAGACGAGCAGTACTTC	CASSPKSLSKDEQYF
TRBV29-1	11	.	TRBJ1-2	TRBD1	TGCAGCGCGACAGGGTTTAATGGCTACACCTTC	CSATGFNGYTF
TRBV7-9	15	.	TRBJ1-6	.	TGTGCCAGCAGCTTGGGGCAGGCCCTTAATTCACCCCTCCACTTT	CASSLGQALNSPLHF
TRBV4-2	15	.	TRBJ2-1	.	TGTGCCAGCAGCCAAGGCCTCCTCGGGACACCCGTTCAGTTCTTC	CASSQGLLGTPVQFF
TRBV19	14	.	TRBJ1-3	TRBD1	TGTGCCAGTAGAGGACAGGGGGCGGCGAACACCATATATTTT	CASRGQGAANTIYF
TRBV7-2	16	.	TRBJ2-2	TRBD2	TGTGCCAGCAGCTCCCCGACTAGCGGGGGTGCCGGGGAGCTGTTTTTT	CASSSPTSGGAGELFF
TRBV4-2	17	.	TRBJ2-2	.	TGTGCCAGCAGCCAAGATCGGGTAGCAGATAACACCGGGGAGCTGTTTTTT	CASSQDRVADNTGELFF
TRBV5-1	15	.	TRBJ2-2	TRBD2	TGCGCCAGCAGCTTCTCCGGGACTAGGTACGGGGAGCTGTTTTTT	CASSFSGTRYGELFF
TRBV5-1	14	.	TRBJ2-7	TRBD1	TGCGCCAGCAGCCCCGGACAGGGGATCTACGAGCAGTACTTC	CASSPGQGIYEQYF
TRBV9	15	.	TRBJ1-1	.	TGTGCCAGCAGCCCCCGGGGGGGGGCGGGCACTGAAGCTTTCTTT	CASSPRGGAGTEAFF
TRBV3-1/TRBV3-2	14	.	TRBJ1-1	.	TGTGCCAGCAGTCAAAGGGCTACCGGGGGAGAAGCTTTCTTT	CASSQRATGGEAFF
TRBV5-1	13	.	TRBJ2-5	.	TGCGCCAGCAGCTTGGCGTCCGAAGAGACCCAGTACTTC	CASSLASEETQYF